A single sample gave rise to the 27 T cell receptor beta chains below, sequenced in a study of T-cell reconstitution after alpha-beta-depleted transplantation in children listed by TCRdb under 2016. The method behind the library was PCR. The listed sequencing device is Illumina HiSeq 2500. TCR libraries were prepared with molecular barcoding, using unique molecular identifiers to normalize TCRbeta repertoire quantification. TCRdb reran the public reads through fastp at Q25 and MiXCR, keeping productive beta chains. When rows share a CDR3 protein, they turn into one entry using the most common DNA and genes. The sample table records about 540,000 distinct CDR3 sequences; 20% to 30% of these occur just once. Around 36% of the sample belongs to the ten largest clones. This specimen's treatment or condition label, per the study, means: allogeneic hematopoietic cell transplantation with graft depleted of TCRalphabeta T cells and CD19 B cells.

Here the sequenced sample was PBMCs, taken before TCRalphabeta/CD19-depleted stem cell transplant. The receptors were sampled from a boy in the first two years of life with Wiskott-Aldrich syndrome, due to receive a stem cell transplant.

The V gene is TRBV5-6, the J gene TRBJ2-1; 12 nucleotides align to TRBD2. Per the germline V gene, CDR1 is SGHDT and CDR2 is YYEEEE. The J segment lost 0 bases and the V segment lost 4 bases, leaving 11 bases of the junction unmatched. The CDR3 consists of 19 residues. CDR3 DNA: TGTGCCAGCAGCCGGTTTACTAGCGGGAGGTTCGGCTCCTACAATGAGCAGTTCTTC. Amino acid sequence: CASSRFTSGRFGSYNEQFF. Full variable domain (remainder filled in from reference TRBV5-6 and TRBJ2-1): DAGVTQSPTHLIKTRGQQVTLRCSPKSGHDTVSWYQQALGQGPQFIFQYYEEEERQRGNFPDRFSGHQFPNYSSELNVNALLLGDSALYLCASSRFTSGRFGSYNEQFFGPGTRLTVL.

This clonotype was seen more than once but under ten times. The chain couples TRBV7-6 to TRBJ2-3; D uncertain. Deletions cut 6 bases from V and 3 bases from J, with 7 bases between. Germline lookup yields CDR1 SGHVS and CDR2 FNYEAQ. The CDR3 is made up of 12 amino acids. The CDR3 region has the DNA TGTGCCAGCAGGATTTTTACAGATACGCAGTATTTT. Translation: CASRIFTDTQYF.

This clonotype was seen a few times. CDR3: CSASDRDTEAFF. The CDR3 DNA follows: TGCAGTGCTTCGGACAGGGACACTGAAGCTTTCTTT. V and J are TRBV20-1 and TRBJ1-1; 8 bases map to TRBD1. The CDR3 spans 12 residues. V lost 5 bases and J lost 3; bases outside the gene matches: 2. Germline CDR1 reads DFQATT; CDR2 reads SNEGSKA (reference sequence).

This clonotype was counted between two and nine times. The chain joins TRBV20-1 to TRBJ2-3, with 8 bases aligning to TRBD1. CDR3 length: 13 residues. V dropped 3 bases and J dropped 5; count of bases not matched to a gene: 4. The V gene's germline CDR1 is DFQATT and CDR2 SNEGSKA (reference sequence). CDR3 DNA: TGCAGTGCTAGGGACAGGGAGGTAGATACGCAGTATTTT. It yields the protein CSARDREVDTQYF.

A single count supports this clonotype. The chain employs TRBV20-1 and TRBJ2-3; 9 nucleotides agree with TRBD2. Germline CDR1 reads DFQATT; CDR2 reads SNEGSKA (reference sequence). The CDR3 runs 16 residues. V was pared by 5 bases and J by 2 bases, with 11 bases of the junction left unmatched. CDR3 DNA sequence: TGCAGTGCTGCCTTAATGGGCGGGGGGGTCACAGATACGCAGTATTTT. It is translated as CSAALMGGGVTDTQYF.

This clonotype was detected only a few times. The chain joins TRBV28 to TRBJ1-2; 8 bases map to TRBD1. V gave up 4 bases and J gave up 9 bases; unmatched junction bases: 16. The germline CDR1 and CDR2 sequences are MDHEN and SYDVKM. The CDR3 extends over 16 amino acids. The CDR3 DNA sequence: TGTGCCAGCAGTTCTGAACGGACAGGGAGGAGCGGACGCTACACCTTC. Its translation: CASSSERTGRSGRYTF.

This clonotype was seen a few times. CDR3 bases: TGTGCCAGTAGTATCCCGACAGGGGGTGAAAAACTGTTTTTT. Residues: CASSIPTGGEKLFF. V is TRBV19 and J is TRBJ1-4; 9 positions agree with TRBD1. The ends lost 3 bases at V and 7 bases at J; junction bases unmatched: 3. Germline assignment: CDR1 LNHDA and CDR2 SQIVND (reference sequence). This CDR3 contains 14 residues.

The rearrangement links TRBV7-6 to TRBJ1-2; 11 bases fit TRBD1. CDR3 length: 15 amino acids. Germline V gene sequence: CDR1 SGHVS, CDR2 FNYEAQ. V was clipped by 5 bases and J by 4 bases; unmatched bases: 6. The CDR3 protein is CASSAGQGVGYGYTF. CDR3 sequence (DNA): TGTGCCAGCAGCGCGGGACAGGGGGTAGGCTATGGCTACACCTTC. Full variable domain (missing parts from reference TRBV7-6 and TRBJ1-2): GAGVSQSPRYKVTKRGQDVALRCDPISGHVSLYWYRQALGQGPEFLTYFNYEAQQDKSGLPNDRFSAERPEGSISTLTIQRTEQRDSAMYRCASSAGQGVGYGYTFGSGTRLTVV.

This clonotype was detected a few times. V usage is TRBV5-5 and J usage is TRBJ1-1; D gene uncertain. Germline V gene lookup returns CDR1 SGHKS and CDR2 YYEKEE (reference sequence). This CDR3 has 15 residues. Trimming took 4 bases from V and 0 from J, leaving 13 bases between them. The CDR3 bases are TGTGCCAGCAGCCGGGCTTGGGTCTTGAACACTGAAGCTTTCTTT. Residues: CASSRAWVLNTEAFF.

This clonotype was recorded many times. The V call is TRBV11-2, the J call TRBJ2-7; D may correspond to TRBD1 or TRBD2 (6 bases each). The CDR3 has 14 residues. The germline CDR1 and CDR2 sequences are SGHAT and FQNNGV. Trimming cost V 2 bases and J 1 base, with 9 bases left between them. This CDR3 reads CASSLLGGSYEQYF. The DNA of the CDR3 is TGTGCCAGCAGCTTATTAGGGGGGTCCTACGAGCAGTACTTC.

The genes are TRBV29-1 and TRBJ2-7; 11 bases agree with TRBD2. The CDR3 loop spans 14 amino acids. The germline CDR1 and CDR2 sequences are SQVTM and ANQGSEA. V lost 4 bases, J lost 2 bases, and 4 bases stayed unmatched. In nucleotides, the CDR3 is TGCAGCGTTGGAGGACTAGCGGGCCCCTACGAGCAGTACTTC. Encoded protein: CSVGGLAGPYEQYF.

The V and J genes are TRBV3-1 and TRBJ2-1; 9 bases line up with TRBD1. This CDR3 spans 15 amino acids. The V and J ends lost 1 base and 4 bases, in that order; junction bases with no gene match: 2. Germline CDR1 LGHDT, CDR2 YNNKEL (reference sequence). The CDR3 DNA is TGTGCCAGCAGCCAAGGACAGGGGGAGTACAATGAGCAGTTCTTC. Protein sequence: CASSQGQGEYNEQFF.

This sequence joins TRBV20-1 and TRBJ2-7; 10 nucleotides align to TRBD2. In germline, CDR1 is DFQATT, CDR2 SNEGSKA (reference sequence). With 3 bases clipped from V and 1 base from J, the junction kept 9 bases outside the gene matches. The CDR3 spans 16 residues. CDR3 amino acids: CSASPSGRLPSYEQYF. In DNA form, the CDR3 reads TGCAGTGCTAGCCCTAGCGGGAGACTTCCTTCCTACGAGCAGTACTTC.

V is TRBV29-1 and J is TRBJ2-1; D not resolved. CDR1 and CDR2 (germline): SQVTM, ANQGSEA. CDR3 length: 14 residues. The CDR3 spells CGGRAVLSYNEQFF. CDR3 DNA sequence: TGCGGTGGTAGGGCGGTCCTCTCCTACAATGAGCAGTTCTTC.

This chain connects TRBV20-1 to TRBJ2-5; the D is unclear. V shed 3 bases and J shed 4 bases, with 12 bases lying between them. CDR1 and CDR2 (germline): DFQATT, SNEGSKA (reference sequence). This CDR3 has 13 residues. CDR3 sequence reads: CSASPYRGETQYF. The CDR3 nucleotides are TGCAGTGCTAGTCCGTACCGAGGAGAGACCCAGTACTTC.

This clonotype appeared a few times. The chain combines TRBV29-1 with TRBJ2-3; 11 nucleotides agree with TRBD1. CDR1 SQVTM and CDR2 ANQGSEA come from the germline V gene. J lost 0 bases, V lost 3 bases, and 2 bases had no gene match. This CDR3 has 15 amino acids. CDR3 DNA sequence: TGCAGCGTTGACAGGACAGGGGGCAGCACAGATACGCAGTATTTT. It encodes CSVDRTGGSTDTQYF.

This rearrangement joins TRBV20-1 to TRBJ1-5, with D possibly matching TRBD1 (6 bases). Trimming cost V 3 bases and J 1 base, with 19 bases left between them. The CDR3 runs to 17 residues. Per germline, CDR1 DFQATT and CDR2 SNEGSKA (reference sequence). The CDR3 region has the DNA TGCAGTGCTAGGGGGTTGTCAGGGGCTAAGAGCAATCAGCCCCAGCATTTT. This encodes CSARGLSGAKSNQPQHF.

This clonotype turned up a few times. The DNA of the CDR3 is TGCAGCGTTGAAGTAGGGGCGCCCTACGAGCAGTACTTC. Translated, it gives CSVEVGAPYEQYF. This sequence joins TRBV29-1 and TRBJ2-7; weak D call: TRBD1 (5 bases). This CDR3 is built from 13 residues. Germline values: CDR1 SQVTM, CDR2 ANQGSEA. Trimming pared 1 base from V and 2 bases from J, leaving 9 bases between.

This clonotype came up once. V gene TRBV12-3 or TRBV12-4 combines with J gene TRBJ1-1; TRBD1 agrees at 7 bases. V shed 5 bases, J shed 0 bases, and the junction held 9 bases outside the gene matches. The CDR3 spans 16 residues. The CDR3 reads CASSEWDSSLNTEAFF. In DNA form, the CDR3 reads TGTGCCAGCAGTGAATGGGACAGTTCACTGAACACTGAAGCTTTCTTT.

This clonotype was detected ten times or more. One end of the junction does not line up with germline, which may come from a read error. The chain joins TRBV5-1 to TRBJ2-7; TRBD1 aligns across 8 bases. CDR1 is SGHRS, CDR2 YFSETQ, per germline. CDR3 length: 13 residues. Here the CDR3 DNA reads TGTGCCAGCAGTCCGGGACAGGTCTACGAGCAGTACTTC. It translates to CASSPGQVYEQYF.

This clonotype was seen only once. V usage is TRBV5-1 and J usage is TRBJ1-2; a weak D match, TRBD1 (6 bases). Trimming cost V 0 bases and J 8 bases, with 17 bases left between them. This CDR3 spans 15 amino acids. Germline V gene data show CDR1 as SGHRS and CDR2 as YFSETQ. The CDR3 sequence is CASSLDFRQVGGYTF. The CDR3 DNA sequence: TGCGCCAGCAGCTTGGATTTCCGACAGGTGGGGGGCTACACCTTC.

The rearrangement uses TRBV9 and TRBJ1-2, with 9 bases that match TRBD1. Losses at the gene ends were 3 bases for V and 2 bases for J; bases not matched to a gene: 5. The CDR3 consists of 15 residues. The germline gives CDR1 SGDLS, CDR2 YYNGEE. The chain's CDR3 is CASSAWTGANYGYTF. The CDR3 DNA is TGTGCCAGCAGCGCTTGGACAGGGGCGAACTATGGCTACACCTTC.

This clonotype turned up a few times. The rearrangement uses TRBV28 and TRBJ1-5, with D uncertain. V shed 2 bases and J shed 5 bases, with 19 bases lying between them. CDR1 and CDR2 (germline): MDHEN, SYDVKM. The CDR3 is 17 amino acids. CDR3 in amino acids: CASSLGRSLPSHQPQHF. The CDR3 DNA sequence: TGTGCCAGCAGTTTAGGGCGCAGCCTCCCCTCACATCAGCCCCAGCATTTT.

Worth noting for this clonotype: One end of the junction is discordant with germline, which a read error may explain. This chain uses TRBV20-1 with TRBJ2-1; 8 bases line up with TRBD2. The CDR3 spans 14 residues. Germline V gene sequence: CDR1 DFQATT, CDR2 SNEGSKA (reference sequence). In DNA, the CDR3 is TGCAGTGCCCGTCGGGTTCCGGGTAGCGGGATTTTCGTCTTC. Translating it yields CSARRVPGSGIFVF.

The genes are TRBV10-3 and TRBJ2-1, with 7 bases matching TRBD2. V trimming: 1 base; J trimming: 10 bases; junction bases outside the gene matches: 4. Germline V gene data show CDR1 as ENHRY and CDR2 as SYGVKD. CDR3 length equals 13 residues. CDR3 residues: CAISEWDYNEQFF. In DNA form, the CDR3 reads TGTGCCATCAGTGAGTGGGACTATAACGAGCAGTTCTTC.

This clonotype was detected a few times. J is TRBJ2-3 and V is TRBV7-9, with D unclear. Looked up from germline, CDR1 is SEHNR and CDR2 is FQNEAQ (reference sequence). V gave up 2 bases and J gave up 5 bases, with 8 bases separating them. The CDR3 is 13 residues long. The CDR3 region has the DNA TGTGCCAGCAGCTTATCGGCTGGAGATACGCAGTATTTT. It specifies CASSLSAGDTQYF.

This chain links TRBV20-1 with TRBJ2-1; tentatively, D is TRBD2 (6 bases). The V end lost 0 bases, the J end lost 2 bases, and 14 bases lay between the germline ends. CDR3 size: 16 residues. From germline, CDR1 is DFQATT and CDR2 SNEGSKA (reference sequence). CDR3 nucleotide sequence: TGCAGTGCTAGAGACCGAACTAGCTGGCCCTACAATGAGCAGTTCTTC. Translated, it gives CSARDRTSWPYNEQFF.